The entry below gives a single T cell receptor (beta chain) sequence along with its context. Germline V lookup: CDR1 MDHEN, CDR2 SYDVKM. There are 17 residues in the CDR3. V lost 6 bases and J lost 2; bases outside the gene matches: 13. The data belong to a study of OX40 agonist ivuxolimab in advanced cancers. Clones were sequenced by immunoSEQ multiplex PCR, and TCRdb holds only the in-frame ones, with some missing. The sample consists of about 30,000 clones, roughly 74% of them appearing once. The clonotype was recovered from an adult with an advanced solid tumor such as melanoma, head and neck, liver or kidney cancer. The chain combines TRBV28 with TRBJ1-5; the match to TRBD1 covers 7 bases. Source: CD4+ or CD8+ T cells sorted from blood, taken in a trial of the OX40 agonist ivuxolimab. The DNA of the CDR3 is TGTGCCAGCAGGCCAACTTCTCAGGGGGGAGGCAATCAGCCCCAGCATTTT. This encodes CASRPTSQGGGNQPQHF.